The clone carrying this T cell receptor beta chain appeared many times. Its antigen remains unknown. The CDR3 is made up of 14 amino acids. The ends were cut back, 3 bases at V and 0 bases at J, with 8 bases in the middle. Germline V gene lookup returns CDR1 DFQATT and CDR2 SNEGSKA (reference sequence). This sample was included in a study of CD8 T cells in ankylosing spondylitis. Study-wide findings and caveats: Reactive arthritis synovial fluid and blood were previously reported to contain some motif variants. CD8+ cells made up the disease-linked clones, which were relatively rare in peripheral blood. The clones that were linked to disease were reported to be significantly enriched in matched synovial fluid samples from ankylosing spondylitis patients.

Libraries for TCR beta were made by quantitative 5'-RACE with molecular barcodes. TCRdb reanalysed the 5' RACE reads using MiXCR and keeps one entry per CDR3 protein. Among about 240,000 distinct CDR3 sequences listed, around 10% were seen once. This clonotype originated in a male donor with ankylosing spondylitis or in good health (not recorded which). The sequenced sample was blood, either unsorted or a sorted T cell fraction (not recorded which). The gene calls are TRBV20-1 and TRBJ1-4; D is uncertain. The CDR3 DNA sequence: TGCAGTGCTAGGATCGGAGCAACTAATGAAAAACTGTTTTTT. Translation gives CSARIGATNEKLFF.